This record concerns one TCR beta chain sequence. Its antigen remains unidentified. TCRdb's copy holds only in-frame clones and misses some; the assay was immunoSEQ multiplex PCR. The sample shows about 88,000 clones, about 94% of them seen only once. The data stem from a study of graft-versus-host responses after intestinal transplantation. For the study at large: Recipients had multivisceral, liver-intestinal, or isolated intestinal transplants. Study observations and caveats: Peak levels of circulating GvH clones tracked with early post-transplant HvG declines. High graft-versus-host to host-versus-graft T cell clonal ratios marked allografts of patients with graft-donor macrochimerism. Recipient marrow showed GvH clones, some seen first in ileum or blood.

This TCR was recovered from a human donor who was the organ donor for an intestinal transplant. This specimen was unstimulated CD4+ T cells sorted from spleen or lymph node cells, taken before transplant.

CDR3 loop: CASSERRQGQKITEAFF. The CDR3 bases are TGTGCCAGCAGTGAACGTAGGCAGGGGCAGAAGATCACTGAAGCTTTCTTT. The chain recombines TRBV6-1 with TRBJ1-1, with D possibly being TRBD1 (6 bases). Trimming took 2 bases from V and 4 from J, leaving 20 bases between them. Germline V gene data show CDR1 as MNHNS and CDR2 as SASEGT. The CDR3 loop spans 17 amino acids.